This T cell receptor beta chain came from a study of CD8+ T cells in alopecia areata. Study background: Dosing spanned 6 to 18 months on tofacitinib, then 6 months off drug. The SALT score measured affected scalp surface percentage in treated patients. Regarding the study as a whole: Tofacitinib did not eliminate many expanded lesional clones from scalp or blood.

Treatment of the sample: oral pan-JAK inhibitor, 5-10 mg twice daily. Both peripheral blood and punch biopsies of lesional scalp skin were obtained from patients who had alopecia areata. Note on this clone: The antigen is undetermined.

Extracted RNA was reverse transcribed into cDNA, the sequencing template. Some clones are missing from TCRdb's copy, which holds only in-frame ones; the method was immunoSEQ multiplex PCR. The table has some 120,000 clones, roughly 55% seen once. There are 14 residues in the CDR3. The germline V and J ends were trimmed by 4 bases and 0 bases, with 11 bases remaining between them. Germline V lookup: CDR1 GTSNPN, CDR2 SVGIG (reference sequence). This specimen consisted of CD8+ T cells sorted from blood, obtained at week 24, from a patient treated with tofacitinib. The chain combines TRBV30 with TRBJ2-3; D gene uncertain. This TCR was sampled from a human donor with alopecia areata. CDR3 nucleotides: TGTGCCTGGACCCCAGCTCTAAGCACAGATACGCAGTATTTT. Translating it yields CAWTPALSTDTQYF.